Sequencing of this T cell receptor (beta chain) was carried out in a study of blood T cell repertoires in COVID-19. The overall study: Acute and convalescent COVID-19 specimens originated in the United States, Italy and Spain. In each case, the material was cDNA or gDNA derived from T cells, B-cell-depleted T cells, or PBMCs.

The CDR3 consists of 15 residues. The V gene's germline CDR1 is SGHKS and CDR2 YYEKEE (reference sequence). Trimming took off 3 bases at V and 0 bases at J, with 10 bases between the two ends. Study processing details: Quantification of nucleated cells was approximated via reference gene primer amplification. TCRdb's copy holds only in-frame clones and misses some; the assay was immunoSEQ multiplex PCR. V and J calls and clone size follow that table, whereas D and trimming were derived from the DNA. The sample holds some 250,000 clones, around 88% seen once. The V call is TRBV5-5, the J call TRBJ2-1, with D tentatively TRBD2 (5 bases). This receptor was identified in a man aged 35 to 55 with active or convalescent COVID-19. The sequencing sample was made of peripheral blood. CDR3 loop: CASSWSGSSYNEQFF. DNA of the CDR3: TGTGCCAGCAGCTGGAGCGGTAGCTCCTACAATGAGCAGTTCTTC.